The text below deals with one TCR beta chain. This sample was included in a study of T cells after yellow fever vaccination. Study-level findings and limits: Practically every clonotype that responded to the vaccine could not be detected in sorted memory subsets on day 0. Sorted repertoires could include abundant contaminating clonotypes from bulk cells. Post-booster repertoires contained most primary-vaccination clones again (96% CD4, about 88% CD8).

There are 15 residues in the CDR3. CDR1 is SEHNR, CDR2 FQNEAQ, per germline (reference sequence). Trimming cost V 4 bases and J 0 bases, with 12 bases left between them. A process of 5'RACE template switching, which added a universal primer site and UMIs, was used to make TCR cDNA. TCRdb itself ran the 5' RACE reads through MiXCR, one entry per CDR3 protein. Of some 48,000 distinct CDR3 sequences listed, around 6.5% are singletons. The sequencing here drew on PBMCs, either bulk or a sorted T-cell subset (CD4+, CD8+, memory, or dextramer-sorted; not recorded which), taken 45 days after the yellow fever booster vaccination. The chain uses TRBV7-9 and TRBJ2-5, with D possibly being TRBD1 (6 bases). The origin of this receptor is a man aged 25 to 40 who received the YFV17D yellow fever vaccine. The CDR3 DNA reads TGTGCCAGCAGCTCCTCAGGGGCGTACCAAGAGACCCAGTACTTC. This encodes CASSSSGAYQETQYF.